The clone carrying this T cell receptor (beta chain) was picked up many times. Researchers took RNA transcripts and amplified the TCR beta CDR3 regions from them. The HTBI set primed first-round TCR CDR3 RT-PCR. MiXCR, run by TCRdb on the multiplex PCR reads, gives a single entry per CDR3 protein. This table has approximately 630,000 distinct CDR3 sequences, 15% to 20% appearing once. The data were obtained in a study of T cells in Graves' hyperthyroidism and ophthalmopathy. Uncontrolled infection, other autoimmune disease, pregnancy or lactation barred patients from enrollment. The V gene lost 2 bases and the J gene lost 4 bases, with 11 bases spanning the gap. This CDR3 is 15 amino acids long. CDR1 is MNHEY, CDR2 SVGEGT, per germline.

The sequencing sample was made of blood. The sequence was obtained from a woman aged 25-40 years with Graves' hyperthyroidism. This chain uses TRBV6-2 or TRBV6-3 with TRBJ2-2; TRBD2 might be the D (6 bases). The CDR3 DNA reads as TGTGCCAGCAGTTACGAGGGAGCGGGCACCGGGGAGCTGTTTTTT. Its translation: CASSYEGAGTGELFF.